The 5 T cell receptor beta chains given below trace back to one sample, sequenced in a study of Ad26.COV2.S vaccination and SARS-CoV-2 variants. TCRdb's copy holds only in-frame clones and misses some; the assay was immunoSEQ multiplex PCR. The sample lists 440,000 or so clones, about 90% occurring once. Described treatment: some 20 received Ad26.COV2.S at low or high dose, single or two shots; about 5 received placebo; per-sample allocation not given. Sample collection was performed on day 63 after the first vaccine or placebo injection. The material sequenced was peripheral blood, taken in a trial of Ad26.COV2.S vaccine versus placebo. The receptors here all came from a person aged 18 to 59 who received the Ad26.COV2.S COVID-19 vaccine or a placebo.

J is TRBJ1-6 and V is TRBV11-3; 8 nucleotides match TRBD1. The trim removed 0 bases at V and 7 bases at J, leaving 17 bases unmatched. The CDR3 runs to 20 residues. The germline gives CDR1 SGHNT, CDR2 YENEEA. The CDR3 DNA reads TGTGCCAGCAGCTTAGATTGTGGGGCAGGGGGCGAAAGGAGCAATTCACCCCTCCACTTT. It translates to CASSLDCGAGGERSNSPLHF.

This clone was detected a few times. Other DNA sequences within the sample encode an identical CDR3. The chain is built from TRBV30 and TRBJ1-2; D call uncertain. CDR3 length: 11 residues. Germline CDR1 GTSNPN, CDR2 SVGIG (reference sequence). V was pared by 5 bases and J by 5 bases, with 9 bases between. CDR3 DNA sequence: TGTGCCTGGTCTCGGGGTTATGGCTACACCTTC. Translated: CAWSRGYGYTF.

The CDR3 sequence: CASSLSGAGGTNEQFF. CDR3 in DNA: TGCGCCAGCAGCCTCAGTGGAGCGGGGGGAACCAATGAGCAGTTCTTC. J is TRBJ2-1 and V is TRBV4-3; TRBD2 matches 9 bases. This CDR3 is 16 amino acids long. The trim removed 4 bases at V and 6 bases at J, leaving 10 bases unmatched. Germline CDR1 reads LGHNA; CDR2 reads YSLEER.

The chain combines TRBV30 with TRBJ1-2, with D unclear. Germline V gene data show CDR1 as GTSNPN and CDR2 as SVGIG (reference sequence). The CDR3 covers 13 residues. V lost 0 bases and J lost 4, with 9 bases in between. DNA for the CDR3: TGTGCCTGGAGTGTACTTGGAGTCTATGGCTACACCTTC. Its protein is CAWSVLGVYGYTF.

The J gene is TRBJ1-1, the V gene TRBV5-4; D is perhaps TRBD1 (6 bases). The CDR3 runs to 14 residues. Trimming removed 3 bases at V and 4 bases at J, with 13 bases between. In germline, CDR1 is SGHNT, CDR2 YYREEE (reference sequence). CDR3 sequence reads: CASSSRTDFTEAFF. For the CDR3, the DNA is TGTGCCAGCAGCTCCAGGACAGACTTCACTGAAGCTTTCTTT.